These 15 T cell receptor beta chains share one sample of origin, sequenced in a study of technical replicates of blood from a handful of donors (dated by TCRdb to about 2017). Libraries came from the immunoSEQ multiplex PCR assay. As stored in TCRdb, this immuneACCESS dataset retains in-frame rearrangements with V and J assigned. A fraction of the clones does not appear; measured against another copy, unresolved V genes explain less than half of the discrepancy, and the remainder lacks a known reason. The sample table lists about 61,000 clones, about 89% of them with a count of one. The top ten clones comprise about 5.2% of the sample. The material sequenced was PBMCs. These TCRs come from a human donor in good health. Some clones in this sample may be carry-over from other donors' samples.

The chain joins TRBV7-2 to TRBJ1-4; D possibly corresponds to TRBD1 (6 bases). Germline V gene data show CDR1 as SGHTA and CDR2 as FQGNSA. There are 14 residues in the CDR3. Deletions cut 5 bases from V and 2 bases from J, with 9 bases between. The CDR3 loop is CASSPTGTNEKLFF. The CDR3 bases are TGTGCCAGCAGCCCAACAGGGACTAATGAAAAACTGTTTTTT. Supplemented by reference TRBV7-2 and TRBJ1-4, the full variable domain reads GAGVSQSPSNKVTEKGKDVELRCDPISGHTALYWYRQSLGQGLEFLIYFQGNSAPDKSGLPSDRFSAERTGGSVSTLTIQRTQQEDSAVYLCASSPTGTNEKLFFGSGTQLSVL.

The chain is built from TRBV7-2 and TRBJ2-1; 9 nucleotides align to TRBD2. The CDR3 spans 18 residues. Germline CDR1 reads SGHTA; CDR2 reads FQGNSA. With V trimmed by 4 bases and J by 4 bases, 14 bases remained unmatched. CDR3 bases: TGTGCCAGCAGCTATAGGGGGTCGGGACTAGCCTTATACAATGAGCAGTTCTTC. Encoded protein: CASSYRGSGLALYNEQFF.

The V gene is TRBV6-5, the J gene TRBJ1-1; D remains unclear. Germline CDR1 reads MNHEY; CDR2 reads SVGAGI. V was pared by 0 bases and J by 10 bases, with 15 bases between. The CDR3 has 14 amino acids. CDR3 nucleotide sequence: TGTGCCAGCAGTTACTCGAGAAACAGACCCGGAGCTTTCTTT. As protein: CASSYSRNRPGAFF.

A few counts support this clone. The V and J genes are TRBV30 and TRBJ1-1, with no clear D. Germline CDR1 GTSNPN, CDR2 SVGIG (reference sequence). V was cut by 0 bases and J by 1 base, with 6 bases left in between. CDR3 length: 13 amino acids. CDR3 sequence: CAWSVMRNTEAFF. CDR3 coding DNA: TGTGCCTGGAGTGTTATGAGGAACACTGAAGCTTTCTTT.

This clone was counted only a few times. V gene TRBV10-3 combines with J gene TRBJ1-1; no clear D. The CDR3 totals 14 residues. V shed 2 bases and J shed 0 bases, with 7 bases lying between them. Germline values: CDR1 ENHRY, CDR2 SYGVKD. The CDR3: CAISEGGMNTEAFF. The CDR3 region has the DNA TGTGCCATCAGTGAGGGAGGGATGAACACTGAAGCTTTCTTT.

The chain combines TRBV4-2 with TRBJ2-5, with 7 bases aligning to TRBD2. The CDR3 totals 16 residues. Trimming removed 1 base from V and 2 bases from J; junction bases left unmatched: 7. The germline CDR1 and CDR2 sequences are LGHNA and YNFKEQ. CDR3 region: CASSQGASGPQETQYF. Here the CDR3 DNA reads TGTGCCAGCAGCCAAGGTGCTAGCGGACCGCAAGAGACCCAGTACTTC.

The V gene is TRBV30, the J gene TRBJ1-1, with D possibly matching TRBD1 (6 bases). Per germline, CDR1 GTSNPN and CDR2 SVGIG (reference sequence). The CDR3 has 12 amino acids. V was clipped by 3 bases and J by 11 bases, with 16 bases between them. CDR3 sequence (DNA): TGTGCCTGGAGGGGGGGGCGGTCGGAGGCTTTCTTT. Amino acids: CAWRGGRSEAFF.

The chain recombines TRBV5-8 with TRBJ1-5; the D gene is possibly TRBD1 (6 bases). Trimming shortened V by 4 bases and J by 1 base, and 12 bases separated the two germline ends. This CDR3 is built from 15 residues. From germline, CDR1 is SGHTS and CDR2 YDEGEE. This CDR3 is CASSPGHKSNQPQHF. CDR3 DNA: TGTGCCAGCAGCCCGGGACACAAGAGCAATCAGCCCCAGCATTTT.

The chain couples TRBV4-3 to TRBJ1-1, with D maybe TRBD1 (5 bases). The CDR3 loop spans 15 amino acids. The germline CDR1 and CDR2 sequences are LGHNA and YSLEER. The germline V and J ends were trimmed by 0 bases and 4 bases, with 12 bases remaining between them. The CDR3 spells CASSQDKRQLTEAFF. In nucleotides, the CDR3 is TGCGCCAGCAGCCAAGATAAGAGACAGCTCACTGAAGCTTTCTTT.

The chain employs TRBV4-1 and TRBJ1-2, with TRBD1 matching over 9 bases. Germline V gives CDR1 MGHRA, CDR2 YSYEKL. This CDR3 is 15 amino acids long. V shed 0 bases, J shed 7 bases, and the junction held 6 bases outside the gene matches. CDR3 DNA sequence: TGCGCCAGCAGCCAAGACCTGGGACAGGGTCTTGGCTACACCTTC. It translates to CASSQDLGQGLGYTF.

The J gene is TRBJ2-7, the V gene TRBV5-1, with D possibly matching TRBD1 (7 bases). The CDR3 is made up of 16 amino acids. The V gene lost 5 bases and the J gene lost 0 bases, with 18 bases spanning the gap. CDR1 is SGHRS and CDR2 is YFSETQ in the germline V gene. CDR3 coding DNA: TGCGCCAGCAGGGCAGGGGGGCTGGTCCCCTCCTACGAGCAGTACTTC. Translated: CASRAGGLVPSYEQYF. The full variable domain, in which reference TRBV5-1 and TRBJ2-7 provide the parts outside the CDR3, is KAGVTQTPRYLIKTRGQQVTLSCSPISGHRSVSWYQQTPGQGLQFLFEYFSETQRNKGNFPGRFSGRQFSNSRSEMNVSTLELGDSALYLCASRAGGLVPSYEQYFGPGTRLTVT.

The rearrangement uses TRBV7-6 and TRBJ1-3, with D uncertain. From germline, CDR1 is SGHVS and CDR2 FNYEAQ. The CDR3 is 16 residues long. V lost 8 bases and J 0 bases, leaving 17 bases between the germline ends. CDR3 amino acids: CASSARLTNSGNTIYF. The CDR3 bases are TGTGCCAGCTCGGCCAGACTAACTAACTCTGGAAACACCATATATTTT.

The chain's CDR3 is CASSLRGISGNTIYF. The CDR3 coding sequence is TGTGCCAGCAGCTTGAGAGGTATCTCTGGAAACACCATATATTTT. The chain uses TRBV5-6 and TRBJ1-3; unclear D gene. Germline loops: CDR1 SGHDT, CDR2 YYEEEE. This CDR3 has 15 amino acids. Between the trimmed V and J ends, which lost 1 base and 0 bases, there was a span of 8 bases.

The chain joins TRBV29-1 to TRBJ1-1; D might be TRBD1 (6 bases). V lost 7 bases to trimming and J lost 0 bases, with 12 bases between them. The CDR3 is 13 amino acids. CDR1 and CDR2 from the germline V gene are SQVTM and ANQGSEA. As DNA, the CDR3 is TGCAGCGCCAGCGGACAGATGAACACTGAAGCTTTCTTT. It yields the protein CSASGQMNTEAFF. Based on the CDR3 plus reference TRBV29-1 and TRBJ1-1, the full variable domain is SAVISQKPSRDICQRGTSLTIQCQVDSQVTMMFWYRQQPGQSLTLIATANQGSEATYESGFVIDKFPISRPNLTFSTLTVSNMSPEDSSIYLCSASGQMNTEAFFGQGTRLTVV.

The J gene is TRBJ2-7, the V gene TRBV2; TRBD1 matches 8 bases. V was pared by 8 bases and J by 6 bases, with 15 bases of the junction left unmatched. CDR3 length: 15 amino acids. Germline loops: CDR1 SNHLY, CDR2 FYNNEI. The CDR3 nucleotides read TGTGCCAGCCCCAACGACGGACAGGGAAGATCCGAGCAGTACTTC. Its protein is CASPNDGQGRSEQYF.